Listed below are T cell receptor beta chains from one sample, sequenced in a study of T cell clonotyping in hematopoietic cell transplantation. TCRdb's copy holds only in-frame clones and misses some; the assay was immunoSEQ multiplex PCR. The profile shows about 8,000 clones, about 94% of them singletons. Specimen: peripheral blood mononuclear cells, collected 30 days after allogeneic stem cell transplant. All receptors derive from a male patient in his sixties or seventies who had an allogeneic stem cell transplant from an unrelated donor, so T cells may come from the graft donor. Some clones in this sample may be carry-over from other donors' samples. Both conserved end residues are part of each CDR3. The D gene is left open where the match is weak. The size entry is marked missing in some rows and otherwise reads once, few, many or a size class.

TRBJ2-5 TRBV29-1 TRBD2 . CSTVVLAGVLETQYF TGCAGCACTGTCGTGCTAGCGGGAGTTTTAGAGACCCAGTACTTC
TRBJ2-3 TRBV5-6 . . CASSTGTAGTDTQYF TGTGCCAGCAGCACCGGGACCGCGGGTACAGATACGCAGTATTTT
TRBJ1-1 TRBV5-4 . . CASSFEGYTEAFF TGTGCCAGCAGCTTTGAGGGCTACACTGAAGCTTTCTTT
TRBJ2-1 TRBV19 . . CASSIRQGNYNEQFF TGTGCCAGTAGTATTCGTCAGGGGAACTACAATGAGCAGTTCTTC
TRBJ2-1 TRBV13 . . CASSPGPSRDEQFF TGTGCCAGCAGCCCCGGGCCGTCGAGGGATGAGCAGTTCTTC
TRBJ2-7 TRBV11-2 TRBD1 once CASSPSWDSSYEQYF TGTGCCAGCAGTCCAAGCTGGGACAGCTCCTACGAGCAGTACTTC
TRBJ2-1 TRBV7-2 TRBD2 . CASSLGLADYNEQFF TGTGCCAGCAGCTTGGGACTAGCTGACTACAATGAGCAGTTCTTC
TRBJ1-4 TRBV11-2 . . CASSLPWGDPNEKLFF TGTGCCAGCAGCCTCCCGTGGGGGGATCCCAATGAAAAACTGTTTTTT
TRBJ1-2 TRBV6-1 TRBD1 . CASSGVPGQGWGYTF TGTGCCAGCAGTGGGGTGCCCGGACAGGGCTGGGGCTACACCTTC
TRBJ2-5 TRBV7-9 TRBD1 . CASSLPGTAPLTQYF TGTGCCAGCAGCTTACCGGGGACAGCGCCCCTGACCCAGTACTTC
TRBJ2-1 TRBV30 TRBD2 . CAWSLGLADVNEQFF TGTGCCTGGAGTCTCGGACTAGCGGACGTTAATGAGCAGTTCTTC
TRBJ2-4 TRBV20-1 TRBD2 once CSAGRDYQYF TGCAGTGCCGGCCGGGACTATCAGTACTTC
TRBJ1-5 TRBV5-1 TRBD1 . CASSLVSGGGQPQHF TGCGCCAGCAGCTTGGTGTCAGGGGGCGGACAGCCCCAGCATTTT
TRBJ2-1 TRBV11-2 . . CASSLGSEGNEQFF TGTGCCAGCAGCTTAGGATCAGAGGGGAATGAGCAGTTCTTC
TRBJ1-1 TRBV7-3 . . CASSFLSGGTEAFF TGTGCCAGCAGCTTTCTCAGCGGGGGCACTGAAGCTTTCTTT
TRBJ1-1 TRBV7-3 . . CASSQGGEAFF TGTGCCAGCAGCCAGGGAGGTGAAGCTTTCTTT
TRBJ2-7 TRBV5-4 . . CATFQNMPPYEQYF TGTGCCACCTTCCAAAACATGCCCCCCTACGAGCAGTACTTC
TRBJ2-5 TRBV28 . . CASSFGNLAQYF TGTGCCAGCAGTTTCGGTAATTTGGCCCAGTACTTC
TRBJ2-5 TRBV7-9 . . CASSGLRRRETQYF TGTGCCAGCAGCGGACTAAGGAGAAGGGAGACCCAGTACTTC
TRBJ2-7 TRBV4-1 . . CASSQGGRGHEQYF TGCGCCAGCAGCCAAGGTGGGCGAGGACACGAGCAGTACTTC
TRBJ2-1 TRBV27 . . CASSLRPSSYNEQFF TGTGCCAGCAGCCTGCGGCCGAGCTCCTACAATGAGCAGTTCTTC
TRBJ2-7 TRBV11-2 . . CASSPGAQSSYEQYF TGTGCCAGCAGCCCCGGGGCACAGAGCTCCTACGAGCAGTACTTC
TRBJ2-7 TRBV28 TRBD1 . CASSAGTGGTAGGPEQYF TGTGCCAGCAGTGCCGGGACAGGGGGCACGGCGGGAGGGCCCGAGCAGTACTTC
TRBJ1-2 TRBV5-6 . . CASSLGGNYGYTF TGTGCCAGCAGCCTAGGGGGAAACTATGGCTACACCTTC
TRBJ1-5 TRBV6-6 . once CASSSPDRPQPQHF TGTGCCAGCAGTTCCCCAGACAGGCCCCAGCCCCAGCATTTT
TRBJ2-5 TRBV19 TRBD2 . CASSLGTSGRVGETQYF TGTGCCAGTAGTCTCGGGACTAGCGGGAGAGTAGGGGAGACCCAGTACTTC
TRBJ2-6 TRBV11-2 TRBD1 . CASSLRDRGGTGANVLTF TGTGCCAGCAGCCTTCGGGACAGGGGAGGAACTGGGGCCAACGTCCTGACTTTC
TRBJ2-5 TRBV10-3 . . CAISTGPQETQYF TGTGCCATCAGTACAGGGCCCCAAGAGACCCAGTACTTC
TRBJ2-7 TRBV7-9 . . CASSPLKGIRAPQPYEQYF TGTGCCAGCAGTCCGCTCAAAGGGATACGGGCGCCTCAACCCTACGAGCAGTACTTC
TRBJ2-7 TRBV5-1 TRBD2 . CASSALAGVDEQYF TGCGCCAGCAGCGCGCTAGCGGGAGTGGACGAGCAGTACTTC
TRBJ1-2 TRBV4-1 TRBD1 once CASSRGVRTGDYGYTF TGCGCCAGCAGCCGGGGGGTCAGGACAGGGGACTATGGCTACACCTTC
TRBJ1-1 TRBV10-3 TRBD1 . CAISAHLLTGGITEAFF TGTGCCATCAGTGCCCATCTACTGACAGGGGGCATCACTGAAGCTTTCTTT
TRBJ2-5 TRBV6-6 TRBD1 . CASKRGQGEGETQYF TGTGCCAGCAAGCGGGGACAGGGGGAAGGAGAGACCCAGTACTTC
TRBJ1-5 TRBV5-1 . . CASSFGDGNQPQHF TGCGCCAGCAGCTTCGGGGACGGAAATCAGCCCCAGCATTTT
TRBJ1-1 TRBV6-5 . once CASSYSRTAEAFF TGTGCCAGCAGTTACTCCCGGACAGCTGAAGCTTTCTTT
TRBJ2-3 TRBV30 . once CAWSVGSLWYF TGTGCCTGGAGTGTCGGTAGTCTCTGGTATTTT
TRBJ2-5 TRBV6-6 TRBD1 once CASSSGQGSETQYF TGTGCCAGCAGCTCGGGACAGGGTTCAGAGACCCAGTACTTC
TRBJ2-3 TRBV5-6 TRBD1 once CASSLRTGGLLNSDTQYF TGTGCCAGCAGCTTAAGGACAGGGGGCTTGCTAAACTCAGATACGCAGTATTTT
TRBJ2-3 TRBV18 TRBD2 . CASSPTSGTSTDTQYF TGTGCCAGCTCACCGACTAGCGGCACTAGCACAGATACGCAGTATTTT
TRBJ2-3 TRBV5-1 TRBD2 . CASSRGLAGTDTQYF TGCGCCAGCAGCAGGGGACTAGCGGGCACAGATACGCAGTATTTT
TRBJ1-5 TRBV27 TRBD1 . CASTHLTGQGSNQPQHF TGTGCCAGCACTCATTTAACGGGACAGGGATCCAATCAGCCCCAGCATTTT
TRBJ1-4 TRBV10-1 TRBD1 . CASRGRGQGNEKLFF TGCGCCAGCAGGGGGAGAGGACAGGGGAATGAAAAACTGTTTTTT
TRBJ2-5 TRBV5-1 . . CASSRRGGKETQYF TGCGCCAGCAGCCGTCGGGGAGGAAAAGAGACCCAGTACTTC
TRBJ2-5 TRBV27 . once CASSLGGWGPSIQETQYF TGTGCCAGCAGTTTGGGGGGATGGGGCCCCTCGATCCAAGAGACCCAGTACTTC